The entry below describes one T cell receptor (beta chain). This clonotype has at least ten counts. This receptor's antigen is unknown. No base quality information exists; no much larger clone differs at one position. This record belongs to a study of naive and memory T cell subsets (dated by TCRdb to the late 2010s). Concerning the study at large: Sorted naive and memory T cell subsets from peripheral blood were analyzed in the study using a UMI-based, open-source pipeline for TCR alpha and beta sequencing. The functional CMV T cell responses agreed completely with IgG serology results. RNA was DNase-treated and reverse transcribed with TCR constant-region primers, mostly using SuperScript III.

Results and caveats for the whole study, not just this receptor: After error correction, over 90% of naive TCR sequences appeared only once, giving much steeper abundance distributions than memory subsets. The repertoire findings for the naive and memory subsets could not be validated against a ground truth because none was available. Each clonotype was defined as a single alpha or beta chain sequence rather than as a paired alpha/beta receptor. RNA-based TCR counts may be influenced by expression changes linked to T cell activation and differentiation. In both CD4 and CD8 cells, going from naive through CM, EM and EMRA, the Gini index went up while Shannon and inverse Simpson diversity went down. The abundance of TCRs followed a power law with an exponent that differed between naive and memory subsets yet stayed consistent across the three individuals.

Library preparation was by UMI-ligation and nested PCR. To cover both TRBC1 and TRBC2, the beta constant-region primer consisted of an equimolar mix of two oligonucleotides. The ligated cDNA went through four rounds of PCR with nested alpha and beta constant-region primers together with the SP2 primer. A single-stranded oligonucleotide containing the SP2 primer and a 12-nucleotide UMI was joined to the 3' end of the cDNA by T4 RNA ligase 1. The ligation reaction was incubated at 16°C for about 20-24 hours. PCR2 was usually performed as a SYBR Green qPCR and halted at a preset threshold so that over-amplification would not occur. All purifications after the first were performed with Agencourt AMPure XP magnetic beads. Libraries were quantified by Qubit and checked on a TapeStation, where a main peak was expected near 650 bp. The pooled libraries were sequenced on an Illumina MiSeq using v2 2x251 paired-end kits, which usually yielded about 0.9-2.1 million reads per sample. Each sample was pooled at 3 to 5 nM, and about 5-8% PhiX was included to help cluster recognition. The paper's processing steps were these. Decombinator assigned V and J genes to Demultiplexor-processed FASTQ reads by tag matching, allowing a single base-pair mismatch. By using UMIs, Collapsinator corrected both sequencing errors and the frequency errors caused by PCR heterogeneity. CDR3Translator translated TCRs and extracted CDR3s from the conserved cysteine to the FGXG phenylalanine, flagging non-productive sequences. Gini, Shannon entropy and inverse Simpson indices were computed after subsampling the repertoires to the same number of UMI-defined TCRs. Within the linear range, a power law was fitted to clonotype abundance distributions using maximum likelihood. For one naive CD8 sample, the pipeline and MIGEC produced similar UMI counts, unique TCR numbers and clonal distributions. A set of several thousand CMV-associated CDR3 sequences, compiled from VDJdb and a published dataset, was used to search the repertoires. The public reads were reanalyzed by TCRdb: fastp trimming at Q25, MiXCR alignment, in-frame beta chains only. Each CDR3 protein appears once, grouped with its most common genes and DNA. The V and J calls were determined by TCRdb, not by the authors. Counted in this sample were about 18,000 distinct CDR3 sequences; 8.5% to 9.5% of them appeared once. The ten largest clones add up to more than 20% of the sample.

From the second PCR step on, the TCR alpha and beta chain libraries were amplified in separate reactions. Donor CMV status was determined by IFNgamma production from CD4+ T cells after overnight stimulation of fresh PBMCs with CMV viral lysate. CD4 T cells were positively selected with Miltenyi beads, followed by positive selection of CD8 T cells from the CD4-negative fraction. Cells stained for CD3, CD4, CD8, CD45RA, CD27 and a live/dead dye were sorted on a BD Aria II into four subsets by CD45RA and CD27. Blood was obtained from a few healthy volunteers, and the blood from each volunteer was fractionated into CD4 and CD8 T cells and subsequently into four differentiation subsets. Approximately 0.11 L of peripheral blood was drawn per donor, and PBMC were isolated by Ficoll-Paque PLUS density-gradient centrifugation. The sorted cells were lysed in RLT buffer, after which RNA was extracted using a Qiagen RNeasy kit and kept at -80 degrees C.

Including cysteine and phenylalanine, the CDR3 has 14 amino acids. Only the CDR3 region is kept as DNA, spanning 42 bases read in frame from base 1. For CDR1 and CDR2, the germline V gene lists SGHAT and FQNNGV. The V end gives up 5 bases and the J end 5 bases, leaving 5 bases in the junction not matched to a gene. The material sequenced was central memory CD8+ T cells from blood. The intended sense of this specimen's cell subset or site label: central memory, CD45RA- CD27+. The receptor chain draws on TRBV11-2 and TRBJ2-7, with TRBD1 matching 11 junction bases. The receptor was derived from a human donor in good health. CDR3 sequence: CASSLGQGVNEQYF. The nucleotide sequence reads as follows: TGTGCCAGCAGCCTGGGACAGGGGGTGAACGAGCAGTACTTC.